The TCR beta chain under discussion was sequenced for a study of blood T cells in healthy people across ages. The study's findings and limits: Correlation between TCR beta diversity and naive T cell percentage was strong.

The germline V gene encodes CDR1 SGHTA and CDR2 FQGNSA. This CDR3 contains 15 residues. Deletions cut 3 bases from V and 0 bases from J, with 9 bases between. This clonotype was counted only a few times. Its target is not known. A sample-barcoded 5' primer and a J-beta primer mix were used in a second PCR of about 7 to 12 cycles. From the 5' RACE reads, TCRdb called clonotypes with MiXCR, one entry per CDR3 protein. Seen here are about 930,000 distinct CDR3 sequences, just under 30% observed once, and the top ten hold roughly a tenth. Researchers report isolating at least 6 million PBMCs per sample. A further study also used this sample, focusing on T cells of mothers and their children. As reported in that work: The entire RNA extract went into cDNA synthesis at 1.5 ug per 15 ul.

The J gene is TRBJ1-5, the V gene TRBV7-2; D may be TRBD1 (5 bases). This receptor was taken from a middle-aged woman in good health. Sequences were obtained from blood. CDR3 amino acids: CASSFDDSSNQPQHF. The CDR3 nucleotides are TGTGCCAGCAGCTTCGACGACAGTAGCAATCAGCCCCAGCATTTT.